Detailed here is one T cell receptor beta chain. The antigen remains unidentified. The CDR3 has 15 residues. Germline V CDR1 and CDR2: SGHNT, YYREEE (reference sequence). Trimming removed 0 bases from V and 0 bases from J, with 9 bases in between. The data derive from a study of neoadjuvant anti-PD-1 for oral cavity cancer. General observations from the study: TCR analyses covered only a few patients per response group.

Clones were sequenced by immunoSEQ multiplex PCR, and TCRdb holds only the in-frame ones, with some missing. The sample holds 30,000 to 40,000 clones, 80% to 90% seen once. The patients had HPV-negative, locally advanced oral cavity squamous cell carcinoma. PBMCs were not maintained or expanded in culture before analysis. Sequenced material: PBMCs, taken before nivolumab (anti-PD-1) treatment. This receptor was obtained from a person between 40 and 85 years old with oral cavity squamous cell carcinoma. The rearrangement joins TRBV5-4 to TRBJ2-5; D is undetermined. The CDR3 DNA follows: TGTGCCAGCAGCTTGGCCGGAGCCCACCAAGAGACCCAGTACTTC. This sequence encodes CASSLAGAHQETQYF. Using reference TRBV5-4 and TRBJ2-5 for the parts outside the CDR3, the full variable domain is ETGVTQSPTHLIKTRGQQVTLRCSSQSGHNTVSWYQQALGQGPQFIFQYYREEENGRGNFPPRFSGLQFPNYSSELNVNALELDDSALYLCASSLAGAHQETQYFGPGTRLLVL.